This T cell receptor (beta chain) was obtained from a study of T-cell reconstitution after alpha-beta-depleted transplantation in children. V lost 3 bases, J lost 3 bases, and 7 bases lay in between. Germline V lookup: CDR1 SGHKS, CDR2 YYEKEE (reference sequence). The CDR3 extends over 12 amino acids. TCRbeta library construction was performed incorporating unique molecular identifiers. TCRdb reprocessed the PCR reads with MiXCR, giving one entry per CDR3 protein. The sample includes about 18,000 distinct CDR3 sequences, over 5% of them seen just once. This sequence was found in a boy younger than 18 with acute lymphoblastic leukemia, due to receive a stem cell transplant. Sequences were derived from PBMCs, sampled before TCRalphabeta/CD19-depleted stem cell transplant. V usage is TRBV5-5 and J usage is TRBJ2-7; D not certain. The CDR3: CASSSGLYEQYF. The CDR3 nucleotides are TGTGCCAGCAGCTCTGGGCTCTACGAGCAGTACTTC. Full variable domain (remainder filled in from reference TRBV5-5 and TRBJ2-7): DAGVTQSPTHLIKTRGQQVTLRCSPISGHKSVSWYQQVLGQGPQFIFQYYEKEERGRGNFPDRFSARQFPNYSSELNVNALLLGDSALYLCASSSGLYEQYFGPGTRLTVT.